This T cell receptor (beta chain) is drawn from a study of T cells in Graves' hyperthyroidism and ophthalmopathy. Study-wide findings and caveats: Most expanded thyroid clonotypes above 0.001 also appeared in blood.

On this clonotype itself: What it binds is not known.

Trimming stripped 6 bases from V and 6 bases from J, with 18 bases between. The CDR3 runs to 15 residues. Germline CDR1 SGHDT, CDR2 YYEEEE. When ophthalmopathy did not progress within 18 months, Graves' hyperthyroidism was considered stable. The study excluded patients with uncontrolled infection, other autoimmune disease, pregnancy or lactation. Regions amplified from RNA transcripts were the TCR beta CDR3 regions. The HTBI primer set served for first-round RT-PCR of the TCR CDR3. One entry per CDR3 protein results from TCRdb running MiXCR on the multiplex PCR reads. This sample has about 420,000 distinct CDR3 sequences, with roughly an eighth found just once.

Source material: blood. This rearrangement joins TRBV5-6 to TRBJ2-2; weak D call: TRBD1 (5 bases). The TCR comes from a young woman with Graves' hyperthyroidism. The CDR3 loop is CASMTRVGAAGELFF. The CDR3 nucleotides read TGTGCCAGCATGACTCGAGTAGGGGCTGCCGGGGAGCTGTTTTTT. The variable domain in full, completed from reference TRBV5-6 and TRBJ2-2, reads DAGVTQSPTHLIKTRGQQVTLRCSPKSGHDTVSWYQQALGQGPQFIFQYYEEEERQRGNFPDRFSGHQFPNYSSELNVNALLLGDSALYLCASMTRVGAAGELFFGEGSRLTVL.